The 30 T cell receptor beta chains given below trace back to one sample, sequenced in a study of blood T cell repertoires in COVID-19. Using immunoSEQ multiplex PCR, the repertoire was profiled, and TCRdb retains in-frame clones only, with some absent. Of 200,000 to 250,000 clones in the sample, roughly 87% are singletons; the top ten hold roughly 7.2%. Sequencing used PBMCs or T cells enriched from blood (not recorded which). Receptor source: a man in his thirties or forties in a cohort exposed to, infected with or recovered from COVID-19 (not recorded which).

This chain joins TRBV18 and TRBJ1-1, with a weak D call TRBD1 (6 bases). Germline V gives CDR1 KGHSH, CDR2 LQKENI. V was trimmed by 4 bases and J by 2 bases, leaving 14 bases between them. This CDR3 spans 15 amino acids. The CDR3: CASSLNPGVNTEAFF. In DNA form, the CDR3 reads TGTGCCAGCTCACTTAACCCAGGGGTAAACACTGAAGCTTTCTTT. Combining the CDR3 with reference TRBV18 and TRBJ1-1 gives the whole variable domain NAGVMQNPRHLVRRRGQEARLRCSPMKGHSHVYWYRQLPEEGLKFMVYLQKENIIDESGMPKERFSAEFPKEGPSILRIQQVVRGDSAAYFCASSLNPGVNTEAFFGQGTRLTVV.

CDR3 DNA: TGCGCCAGCACGGGAGACACTGAAGCTTTCTTT. This gives the protein CASTGDTEAFF. The rearrangement joins TRBV5-1 to TRBJ1-1; D gene ambiguous. The CDR3 is 11 amino acids. Trimming cost V 6 bases and J 3 bases, with 6 bases left between them. CDR1 SGHRS and CDR2 YFSETQ come from the germline V gene.

This clone appeared a single time. The chain employs TRBV15 and TRBJ1-2; 8 nucleotides match TRBD1. Trimming took 4 bases from V and 8 from J; bases not matched to a gene: 12. The CDR3 covers 15 residues. CDR1 LNHNV and CDR2 YYDKDF come from the germline V gene (reference sequence). The CDR3 loop reads CATSIIGRGRPGYTF. As DNA, the CDR3 is TGTGCCACCAGCATAATAGGCAGGGGGCGACCAGGCTACACCTTC.

A single count supports this clone. The V and J genes are TRBV6-5 and TRBJ1-2; 7 bases agree with TRBD1. CDR3 length equals 15 residues. Germline V CDR1 and CDR2: MNHEY, SVGAGI. The trim removed 7 bases at V and 6 bases at J, leaving 14 bases unmatched. CDR3 sequence (DNA): TGTGCCAGCATTTTGAGACAGGGTGGAATTAATGGCTACACCTTC. Its protein product is CASILRQGGINGYTF.

The chain couples TRBV20-1 to TRBJ1-3; D is uncertain. The CDR3 is 12 residues long. Germline lookup yields CDR1 DFQATT and CDR2 SNEGSKA (reference sequence). V shed 3 bases and J shed 2 bases, with 5 bases lying between them. In DNA form, the CDR3 reads TGCAGTGCTAGTAATACTGGAAACACCATATATTTT. Protein sequence: CSASNTGNTIYF.

The rearrangement joins TRBV7-9 to TRBJ1-2, with D possibly being TRBD1 (5 bases). CDR1 is SEHNR and CDR2 is FQNEAQ in the germline V gene (reference sequence). Trimming took 1 base from V and 4 from J, leaving 10 bases between them. This CDR3 contains 14 residues. The CDR3 nucleotides read TGTGCCAGCAGCTTAGGACAGTCTGTCTATGGCTACACCTTC. Translation: CASSLGQSVYGYTF.

The chain recombines TRBV7-9 with TRBJ2-5, with a possible D match to TRBD1 (6 bases). There are 15 residues in the CDR3. V was clipped by 4 bases and J by 1 base, with 13 bases between them. Germline values: CDR1 SEHNR, CDR2 FQNEAQ (reference sequence). CDR3 amino acids: CASSSPDRVQETQYF. The CDR3 DNA follows: TGTGCCAGCAGCTCCCCGGACAGAGTCCAAGAGACCCAGTACTTC. Based on the CDR3 plus reference TRBV7-9 and TRBJ2-5, the full variable domain is DTGVSQNPRHKITKRGQNVTFRCDPISEHNRLYWYRQTLGQGPEFLTYFQNEAQLEKSRLLSDRFSAERPKGSFSTLEIQRTEQGDSAMYLCASSSPDRVQETQYFGPGTRLLVL.

This chain uses TRBV7-9 with TRBJ1-1; TRBD1 is a possible D gene (5 bases). The germline V gene has CDR1 SEHNR and CDR2 FQNEAQ (reference sequence). Trimming removed 5 bases from V and 4 bases from J, with 26 bases in between. CDR3 size: 18 residues. CDR3 in DNA: TGTGCCAGCAGCCAATTAGGAAGGGGTGTACGGGTTGGCACTGAAGCTTTCTTT. It encodes CASSQLGRGVRVGTEAFF.

This clone was recorded a few times. The rearrangement joins TRBV7-2 to TRBJ1-3, with 7 bases fitting TRBD1. This CDR3 has 14 amino acids. V lost 10 bases, J lost 5 bases, and 11 bases stayed unmatched. The V gene's germline CDR1 is SGHTA and CDR2 FQGNSA. This CDR3 reads CATALGTARNTIYF. The CDR3 DNA reads TGTGCCACCGCACTCGGGACAGCAAGAAACACCATATATTTT.

The chain recombines TRBV12-5 with TRBJ2-3, with 9 bases lining up with TRBD2. Trimming cost V 6 bases and J 5 bases; bases outside gene matches: 9. This CDR3 contains 15 residues. Per the germline V gene, CDR1 is LGHNT and CDR2 is FRNRAP. The CDR3 nucleotides read TGTGCTAGTGGGAGCGGGAGGTCGGCTCAAGATACGCAGTATTTT. It encodes CASGSGRSAQDTQYF.

V gene TRBV3-1 (or the pseudogene TRBV3-2) combines with J gene TRBJ1-3, with D perhaps matching TRBD1 (5 bases). The V end lost 2 bases, the J end lost 2 bases, and 13 bases lay between the germline ends. Germline V gene lookup returns CDR1 LGHDT and CDR2 YNNKEL (reference sequence). The CDR3 sequence is 16 residues long. The CDR3 coding sequence is TGTGCCAGCAGCCAAAGGTTCGGGGGTCCTGGAAACACCATATATTTT. This sequence encodes CASSQRFGGPGNTIYF.

V gene TRBV5-1 combines with J gene TRBJ2-5; D perhaps matches TRBD1 (6 bases). CDR1 and CDR2 from the germline V gene are SGHRS and YFSETQ. V lost 0 bases and J lost 0, with 15 bases in between. This CDR3 has 17 amino acids. The CDR3 region is CASSLVVGTLYQETQYF. Written as DNA, the CDR3 is TGCGCCAGCAGCTTGGTGGTAGGGACATTGTACCAAGAGACCCAGTACTTC. The full variable domain, its missing parts supplied by reference TRBV5-1 and TRBJ2-5, is KAGVTQTPRYLIKTRGQQVTLSCSPISGHRSVSWYQQTPGQGLQFLFEYFSETQRNKGNFPGRFSGRQFSNSRSEMNVSTLELGDSALYLCASSLVVGTLYQETQYFGPGTRLLVL.

The chain carries TRBV10-1 and TRBJ2-4; 7 bases line up with TRBD1. This CDR3 has 19 residues. Germline trimming cut 3 bases from V and 0 bases from J; bases unmatched to any gene: 14. Germline values: CDR1 WNHNN, CDR2 SYGVQD (reference sequence). CDR3 in DNA: TGCGCCAGCAGTGACCCCATTCCCGGGACAGATCTAGCCAAAAACATTCAGTACTTC. Encoded protein: CASSDPIPGTDLAKNIQYF.

V is TRBV7-6 and J is TRBJ1-4; 7 positions agree with TRBD1. The CDR3 covers 15 residues. Germline-derived CDR1 and CDR2 are SGHVS and FNYEAQ. Germline trimming cut 6 bases from V and 0 bases from J; bases unmatched to any gene: 4. The CDR3 sequence: CASRRTGATNEKLFF. The CDR3 nucleotides read TGTGCCAGCAGGCGCACAGGGGCAACTAATGAAAAACTGTTTTTT.

The J gene is TRBJ2-1, the V gene TRBV24-1, with 10 bases that match TRBD1. The CDR3 covers 16 residues. Germline V gene data show CDR1 as KGHDR and CDR2 as SFDVKD. V trimming: 5 bases; J trimming: 8 bases; junction bases outside the gene matches: 11. The CDR3 nucleotides are TGTGCCACCAGTGGGGAGGGACAGGGGACTTCGGATGAGCAGTTCTTC. Residues: CATSGEGQGTSDEQFF.

This sequence joins TRBV19 and TRBJ1-6, with D perhaps TRBD1 (5 bases). The CDR3 loop spans 14 amino acids. The germline V and J ends were trimmed by 6 bases and 5 bases, with 11 bases remaining between them. CDR1 is LNHDA, CDR2 SQIVND, per germline (reference sequence). The CDR3 coding sequence is TGTGCCAGTAGAGGGGATGAAGATAATTCACCCCTCCACTTT. The encoded protein is CASRGDEDNSPLHF.

This clone was counted between two and nine times. The CDR3 here is CASSQETRLAGETQYF. CDR3 in DNA: TGCGCCAGCAGCCAAGAAACTCGACTAGCGGGGGAGACCCAGTACTTC. The chain combines TRBV4-1 with TRBJ2-5; 11 bases line up with TRBD2. CDR1 and CDR2 from the germline V gene are MGHRA and YSYEKL. J was trimmed by 5 bases and V by 0 bases; bases with no gene match: 5. This CDR3 is built from 16 residues.

This CDR3 reads CASSLDRISSYEQYF. The DNA of the CDR3 is TGCGCCAGCAGCTTGGACAGGATTTCCTCCTACGAGCAGTACTTC. The V call is TRBV5-1, the J call TRBJ2-7; TRBD1 is a possible D gene (5 bases). The V end was cut by 0 bases, the J end by 0 bases, with 10 bases between. This CDR3 region has 15 residues. Germline CDR1 reads SGHRS; CDR2 reads YFSETQ.

The CDR3 here is CASSVEPQGPARQFF. The CDR3 DNA reads TGTGCCAGCAGCGTAGAACCTCAGGGGCCGGCTAGACAGTTCTTC. The chain combines TRBV9 with TRBJ2-1; D is possibly TRBD1 (6 bases). The CDR3 is 15 residues long. Looked up from germline, CDR1 is SGDLS and CDR2 is YYNGEE. Trimming removed 0 bases from V and 13 bases from J, with 20 bases in between.

The CDR3 sequence is CASSRTQTDTQYF. The CDR3 DNA sequence: TGTGCCAGCAGCCGGACTCAAACAGATACGCAGTATTTT. The V call is TRBV14, the J call TRBJ2-3, with D possibly matching TRBD2 (5 bases). The CDR3 runs 13 residues. Germline V gene data show CDR1 as SGHDN and CDR2 as FVKESK. The V and J ends lost 4 bases and 3 bases respectively, with 8 bases between them.

This clone has more than one count but fewer than ten. The rearrangement joins TRBV29-1 to TRBJ2-7, with a possible D match to TRBD2 (7 bases). In germline, CDR1 is SQVTM, CDR2 ANQGSEA. V dropped 7 bases and J dropped 8 bases, with 21 bases sitting between them. This CDR3 has 13 amino acids. In DNA, the CDR3 is TGCAGCGCCCAGCGGGGCCAGGGGAGCCAGCAGTACTTC. Translated, it gives CSAQRGQGSQQYF.

The chain couples TRBV6-5 to TRBJ2-7; 8 bases are shared with TRBD1. The V gene end was trimmed by 6 bases and the J gene end by 2 bases; junction bases not matched to a gene: 6. This CDR3 region has 14 residues. The V gene's germline CDR1 is MNHEY and CDR2 SVGAGI. CDR3 bases: TGTGCCAGCAGCCCGGACAGGGCCCCCTACGAGCAGTACTTC. Its translation: CASSPDRAPYEQYF.

A few counts support this clone. The chain couples TRBV6-2 or TRBV6-3 to TRBJ2-7; 8 nucleotides align to TRBD2. V lost 6 bases, J lost 4 bases, and 23 bases stayed unmatched. This CDR3 is 19 amino acids long. In germline, CDR1 is MNHEY, CDR2 SVGEGT. The CDR3, as DNA: TGTGCCAGCAGCCCTCGCCTCGGACTAGAGCGGGGGTTAGCTTACGAGCAGTACTTC. It yields the protein CASSPRLGLERGLAYEQYF.

The V and J genes are TRBV9 and TRBJ2-3; unclear D gene. Trimming removed 5 bases at V and 2 bases at J, with 6 bases between. Germline assignment: CDR1 SGDLS and CDR2 YYNGEE. CDR3 length: 12 residues. DNA of the CDR3: TGTGCCAGCAGTTTAGCCACAGATACGCAGTATTTT. Translating it yields CASSLATDTQYF.

V gene TRBV27 combines with J gene TRBJ2-1; 7 positions match TRBD2. J gave up 0 bases and V 5 bases, and 13 bases lay outside the gene matches. Germline V gene lookup returns CDR1 MNHEY and CDR2 SMNVEV (reference sequence). The CDR3 consists of 18 residues. CDR3 in amino acids: CASSLRARAGHSYNEQFF. The DNA for the CDR3 is TGTGCCAGCAGTCTCCGAGCTCGAGCGGGGCACTCCTACAATGAGCAGTTCTTC.

The chain links TRBV19 to TRBJ2-7; D might be TRBD1 (6 bases). The CDR3 spans 15 residues. Trimming removed 10 bases from V and 3 bases from J, with 22 bases in between. Looked up from germline, CDR1 is LNHDA and CDR2 is SQIVND (reference sequence). CDR3 in amino acids: CAKIFEDRTHYEQYF. The CDR3 DNA reads as TGTGCCAAAATATTCGAAGACAGGACCCACTACGAGCAGTACTTC.

This chain connects TRBV19 to TRBJ1-5; D is ambiguous. V shed 6 bases and J shed 5 bases, with 14 bases lying between them. In germline, CDR1 is LNHDA, CDR2 SQIVND (reference sequence). The CDR3 spans 14 residues. The CDR3 is CASSTTWWDQPQHF. CDR3 in DNA: TGTGCCAGTAGCACGACATGGTGGGATCAGCCCCAGCATTTT.

This chain uses TRBV5-1 with TRBJ1-3, with D perhaps TRBD1 (5 bases). The CDR3 length is 14 residues. CDR1 is SGHRS and CDR2 is YFSETQ in the germline V gene. With 4 bases removed from V and 2 bases from J, the gap between germline ends came to 10 bases. CDR3 sequence: CASSNTGAGNTIYF. The CDR3 DNA sequence: TGCGCCAGCAGCAATACGGGGGCTGGAAACACCATATATTTT.

The rearrangement uses TRBV5-1 and TRBJ2-7; 8 bases align to TRBD2. The J segment lost 4 bases and the V segment lost 2 bases, leaving 5 bases of the junction unmatched. CDR3 length: 14 amino acids. In germline, CDR1 is SGHRS, CDR2 YFSETQ. CDR3 residues: CASSFAGGRYEQYF. The CDR3 DNA reads as TGCGCCAGCAGCTTTGCGGGAGGAAGGTACGAGCAGTACTTC.

The CDR3 DNA sequence: TGCGCCAGCAGCCCTTTAGCGGGTGTATCAGATACGCAGTATTTT. Amino acids: CASSPLAGVSDTQYF. This chain joins TRBV4-1 and TRBJ2-3, with 7 nucleotides matching TRBD2. V shed 4 bases, J shed 4 bases, and the junction held 8 bases outside the gene matches. The germline gives CDR1 MGHRA, CDR2 YSYEKL. CDR3 length: 15 amino acids.